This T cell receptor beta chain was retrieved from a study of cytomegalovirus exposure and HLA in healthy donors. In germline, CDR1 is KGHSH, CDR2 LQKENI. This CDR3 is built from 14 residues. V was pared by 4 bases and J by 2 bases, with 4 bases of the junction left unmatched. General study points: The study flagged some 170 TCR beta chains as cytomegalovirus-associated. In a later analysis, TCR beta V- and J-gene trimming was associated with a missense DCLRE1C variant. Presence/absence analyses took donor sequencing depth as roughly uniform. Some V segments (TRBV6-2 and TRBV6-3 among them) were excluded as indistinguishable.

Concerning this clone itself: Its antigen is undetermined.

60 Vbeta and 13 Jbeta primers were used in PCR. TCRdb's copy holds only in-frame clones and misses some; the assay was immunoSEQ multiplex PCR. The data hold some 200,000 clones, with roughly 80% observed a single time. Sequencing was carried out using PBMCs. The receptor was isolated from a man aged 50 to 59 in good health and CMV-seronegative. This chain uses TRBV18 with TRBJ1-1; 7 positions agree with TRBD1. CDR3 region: CASSLGTVNTEAFF. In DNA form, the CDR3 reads TGTGCCAGCTCACTAGGGACAGTCAACACTGAAGCTTTCTTT.